This TCR beta chain was documented in a study of shared clonotypes between healthy human individuals. Across the study: Each donor had three CD4 naive, three CD4 memory, two CD8 naive and one CD8 memory plate.

Replicate PCRs run on sorted subsets employed approximately 200 ng DNA, around 27,000 T cell genomes. The assay was immunoSEQ multiplex PCR, and TCRdb's table has in-frame clones only and misses some. The sample lists about 1 million clones, more than 65% occurring once. Germline V gives CDR1 LGHNA, CDR2 YSLEER. The CDR3 spans 15 residues. V was trimmed by 4 bases and J by 5 bases, leaving 15 bases between them. The source is a man between 18 and 35 years old in good health. Sequencing used memory CD4+ T cells sorted from blood. Noted subset: CD45RA-negative fraction. This chain links TRBV4-3 with TRBJ1-5; possibly TRBD1 for D (5 bases). For the CDR3, the DNA is TGCGCCAGCAGCCCGGGCGGGGGGAAAGATCAGCCCCAGCATTTT. Translated, it gives CASSPGGGKDQPQHF.